These 25 T cell receptor beta chains originate from one sample sequenced in a study of cytomegalovirus exposure and HLA in healthy donors. PCR employed 60 Vbeta and 13 Jbeta primers. The protocol was immunoSEQ multiplex PCR, while the TCRdb copy is restricted to in-frame clones and leaves out a portion. The sample lists under 200,000 clones; roughly 75% were seen once. The source material was PBMCs. These receptors all stem from a woman aged 40 to 50 in good health and CMV-seropositive.

This clone was counted only a few times. The CDR3 DNA reads TGTGCCAGTAGTATTGACAGCCTGAACACTGAAGCTTTCTTT. It is translated as CASSIDSLNTEAFF. The rearrangement uses TRBV19 and TRBJ1-1, with D perhaps matching TRBD1 (5 bases). CDR1 is LNHDA and CDR2 is SQIVND in the germline V gene (reference sequence). The CDR3 consists of 14 residues. V dropped 3 bases and J dropped 0 bases, with 8 bases sitting between them.

The chain has TRBV4-1 and TRBJ2-7; the match to TRBD2 covers 9 bases. Germline V lookup: CDR1 MGHRA, CDR2 YSYEKL. V lost 0 bases and J lost 6; bases outside the gene matches: 6. The CDR3 extends over 15 amino acids. The CDR3 reads CASSQESGLAVEQYF. CDR3 nucleotide sequence: TGCGCCAGCAGCCAAGAATCGGGACTAGCTGTCGAGCAGTACTTC.

The chain is built from TRBV28 and TRBJ2-7; 8 bases are a match to TRBD2. Trimming removed 8 bases from V and 6 bases from J; junction bases left unmatched: 9. The germline V gene has CDR1 MDHEN and CDR2 SYDVKM. CDR3 length: 13 residues. The CDR3 loop reads CASRGGLGFEQYF. Written as DNA, the CDR3 is TGTGCCAGCCGGGGGGGGCTAGGGTTCGAGCAGTACTTC.

V usage is TRBV10-1 and J usage is TRBJ2-5, with D perhaps TRBD2 (6 bases). Germline V CDR1 and CDR2: WNHNN, SYGVQD (reference sequence). V shed 3 bases and J shed 5 bases, with 16 bases lying between them. The CDR3 runs to 15 residues. The CDR3: CASSDPTSTWETQYF. The CDR3, as DNA: TGCGCCAGCAGTGACCCGACTAGTACCTGGGAGACCCAGTACTTC.

CDR3 sequence (DNA): TGTGCCAGCAGGACAGCAAATCAGCCCCAGCATTTT. Translated, it gives CASRTANQPQHF. The chain has TRBV28 and TRBJ1-5; weak D call: TRBD1 (5 bases). V lost 6 bases and J 4 bases, leaving 7 bases between the germline ends. Germline assignment: CDR1 MDHEN and CDR2 SYDVKM. CDR3 length equals 12 residues.

This clone was counted between two and nine times. The V gene is TRBV18, the J gene TRBJ2-7; 9 nucleotides agree with TRBD1. This CDR3 spans 14 amino acids. The trim removed 6 bases at V and 5 bases at J, leaving 8 bases unmatched. Germline CDR1 is KGHSH and CDR2 is LQKENI. CDR3 residues: CASSLRDRDHEQYF. The CDR3 coding sequence is TGTGCCAGCTCCCTCCGGGACAGGGATCACGAGCAGTACTTC.

This chain connects TRBV30 to TRBJ2-5; possibly TRBD2 for D (6 bases). Trimming pared 5 bases from V and 5 bases from J, leaving 15 bases between. Germline CDR1 GTSNPN, CDR2 SVGIG (reference sequence). The CDR3 is made up of 13 amino acids. The DNA of the CDR3 is TGTGCCTGGGAACCCTCTGCGGGGGAGACCCAGTACTTC. Its protein product is CAWEPSAGETQYF.

This clone was picked up one time. The chain uses TRBV5-6 and TRBJ2-5, with D perhaps matching TRBD2 (6 bases). CDR1 is SGHDT and CDR2 is YYEEEE in the germline V gene. Deletions cut 1 base from V and 3 bases from J, with 16 bases between. The CDR3 is made up of 16 amino acids. CDR3 sequence (DNA): TGTGCCAGCAGCTTGCCGATTAGCGGAGTCAAAGAGACCCAGTACTTC. This encodes CASSLPISGVKETQYF.

This clone appeared once. The rearrangement links TRBV6-5 to TRBJ2-3; 8 positions match TRBD1. J gave up 3 bases and V 6 bases, and 5 bases lay outside the gene matches. The CDR3 is 14 residues long. CDR1 is MNHEY and CDR2 is SVGAGI in the germline V gene. The CDR3 sequence is CASRSGGTTDTQYF. DNA for the CDR3: TGTGCCAGCAGATCAGGGGGCACTACAGATACGCAGTATTTT.

J is TRBJ2-3 and V is TRBV29-1; D might be TRBD2 (6 bases). This CDR3 is built from 13 residues. Deletions cut 5 bases from V and 7 bases from J, with 16 bases between. Germline CDR1 SQVTM, CDR2 ANQGSEA. CDR3 region: CSVFVGGENTQYF. The CDR3 DNA sequence: TGCAGCGTTTTTGTGGGGGGAGAAAATACGCAGTATTTT.

The chain joins TRBV6-6 to TRBJ1-3; 10 positions agree with TRBD1. The V segment lost 6 bases and the J segment 4 bases; nucleotides outside the gene matches: 9. The CDR3 loop spans 16 amino acids. Per germline, CDR1 MNHNY and CDR2 SVGAGI (reference sequence). CDR3 sequence reads: CASSNPGTGAGNTIYF. The DNA of the CDR3 is TGTGCCAGCAGCAACCCCGGGACAGGGGCGGGAAACACCATATATTTT.

V and J are TRBV2 and TRBJ1-5; D unclear. CDR1 and CDR2 (germline): SNHLY, FYNNEI. Trimming left V 4 bases short and J 0 bases short, with 10 bases between. The CDR3 spans 15 residues. CDR3 protein: CASSVFFSSNQPQHF. The CDR3 nucleotides read TGTGCCAGCAGTGTTTTTTTCAGTAGCAATCAGCCCCAGCATTTT.

Turning to this clone: The junction departs from germline at one end; a sequencing error may be responsible. V is TRBV7-7 and J is TRBJ1-3, with no clear D. Germline CDR1 and CDR2: SSHAT and FNYEAQ (reference sequence). This CDR3 spans 14 amino acids. The CDR3 DNA is TGTGCTAGCAGCCCCTCCTTTGCTGGAAACACCATATATTTT. The encoded protein is CASSPSFAGNTIYF.

As concerns this clone: Relative to the germline gene, one junction end is altered; a read error may explain this. J is TRBJ2-2 and V is TRBV19; possibly TRBD2 for D (6 bases). Germline loops: CDR1 LNHDA, CDR2 SQIVND (reference sequence). This CDR3 comprises 11 residues. The DNA of the CDR3 is TGTGCCAGTAGTATTACCGGGGGGCTGTTTTTT. Protein: CASSITGGLFF.

The V call is TRBV7-3, the J call TRBJ1-1; possible D gene TRBD1, 6 bases. CDR3 length: 14 residues. Trimming removed 5 bases from V and 7 bases from J, with 17 bases in between. Germline CDR1 SGHTA, CDR2 FQGTGA. The DNA of the CDR3 is TGTGCCAGCAGCCCCGACAGGCCGACCGGTGAAGCTTTCTTT. As protein: CASSPDRPTGEAFF.

As regards this clone: This specimen includes other DNA sequences encoding the same CDR3. The V gene is TRBV5-1, the J gene TRBJ2-5; D is unresolved. The V gene lost 0 bases and the J gene lost 2 bases, with 5 bases spanning the gap. This CDR3 is built from 13 residues. Germline-derived CDR1 and CDR2 are SGHRS and YFSETQ. CDR3 loop: CASSLGQQETQYF. The DNA of the CDR3 is TGCGCCAGCAGCTTGGGCCAGCAAGAGACCCAGTACTTC.

The rearrangement joins TRBV9 to TRBJ2-1, with D possibly matching TRBD2 (5 bases). V was cut by 0 bases and J by 7 bases, with 14 bases left in between. The CDR3 loop spans 15 amino acids. CDR1 SGDLS and CDR2 YYNGEE come from the germline V gene. CDR3 coding DNA: TGTGCCAGCAGCGTAGAGGCTAGCTTGGGGAATGAGCAGTTCTTC. Amino acids: CASSVEASLGNEQFF.

This chain links TRBV7-2 with TRBJ2-5, with 10 bases identical to TRBD2. Losses at the gene ends were 2 bases for V and 5 bases for J; bases not matched to a gene: 5. There are 15 residues in the CDR3. Germline CDR1 reads SGHTA; CDR2 reads FQGNSA. In DNA, the CDR3 is TGTGCCAGCAGCTTAACTAGCGGGATCGAGGAGACCCAGTACTTC. As protein: CASSLTSGIEETQYF.

The CDR3 protein is CASSLSSPGAAGGAGETQYF. CDR3 coding DNA: TGCGCCAGCAGCCTGTCATCCCCCGGAGCGGCGGGAGGGGCGGGGGAGACCCAGTACTTC. V and J are TRBV5-1 and TRBJ2-5, with 9 bases fitting TRBD2. Germline V gives CDR1 SGHRS, CDR2 YFSETQ. The CDR3 runs 20 residues. V lost 4 bases and J lost 5; bases outside the gene matches: 24.

The chain carries TRBV7-9 and TRBJ2-5; 7 nucleotides line up with TRBD1. CDR3 length equals 15 residues. The V segment lost 6 bases and the J segment 5 bases; nucleotides outside the gene matches: 12. The V gene's germline CDR1 is SEHNR and CDR2 FQNEAQ (reference sequence). The CDR3 DNA reads as TGTGCCAGCAGGCGACGGACAGGATCAGGCGAGACCCAGTACTTC. Translated, it gives CASRRRTGSGETQYF.

The V gene is TRBV19, the J gene TRBJ2-7, with 11 nucleotides matching TRBD2. V lost 3 bases, J lost 1 base, and 11 bases stayed unmatched. The CDR3 sequence is 18 residues long. Germline V gene sequence: CDR1 LNHDA, CDR2 SQIVND (reference sequence). The CDR3: CASSMALTGTSGSYEQYF. DNA of the CDR3: TGTGCCAGTAGTATGGCTTTAACCGGGACTAGCGGATCCTACGAGCAGTACTTC.

The chain uses TRBV21-1 and TRBJ2-4; the listed D gene, TRBD2, was not tested against the DNA. TRBV21-1 represents a pseudogene. CDR3 length equals 17 residues. The CDR3 coding sequence is TGTGCCAGCAGCAAAGACATAAAGCGGATAGCCAAAAACATTCAGTACTTC. Residues: CASSKDIKRIAKNIQYF.

This clone was picked up a small number of times. This chain connects TRBV4-2 to TRBJ2-1; TRBD1 matches at 9 bases. CDR1 is LGHNA and CDR2 is YNFKEQ in the germline V gene. The CDR3 has 15 amino acids. The V segment lost 1 base and the J segment 3 bases; nucleotides outside the gene matches: 1. The CDR3 nucleotides read TGTGCCAGCAGCCAAGGACAGGGGGACTACAATGAGCAGTTCTTC. The encoded protein is CASSQGQGDYNEQFF.

The chain has TRBV5-4 and TRBJ2-1; D is perhaps TRBD2 (6 bases). Germline V gives CDR1 SGHNT, CDR2 YYREEE (reference sequence). This CDR3 is built from 18 residues. The germline V and J ends were trimmed by 1 base and 7 bases, with 24 bases remaining between them. In DNA, the CDR3 is TGTGCCAGCAGCTTGCATGGGGTGGGGGGAGGCCCGGGGAATGAGCAGTTCTTC. This sequence encodes CASSLHGVGGGPGNEQFF.

Only one count was recorded for this clone. V and J are TRBV18 and TRBJ2-3; possibly TRBD1 for D (5 bases). The V gene lost 2 bases and the J gene lost 4 bases, with 16 bases spanning the gap. This CDR3 comprises 16 residues. The V gene's germline CDR1 is KGHSH and CDR2 LQKENI. CDR3 bases: TGTGCCAGCTCACCAAATCGCCAGGGCGATGCAGATACGCAGTATTTT. Its translation is CASSPNRQGDADTQYF.